These 17 T cell receptor beta chains came from one sample sequenced in a study of beta chain features in type 1 diabetes. Points from the study as a whole: Within each of all four CD4+ subsets, Type 1 diabetes patients had TCRB CDR3s that were moderately but significantly shorter.

The authors reverse transcribed all of the isolated RNA, so sequencing captured expressed TCRB transcripts. Method: immunoSEQ multiplex PCR; TCRdb's copy keeps in-frame clones and lacks some. Here the sample spans approximately 170,000 clones, approximately 8.1% being singletons. Which antigens these TCRs recognize remains unknown. Source material: central memory CD4+ T cells from blood. Receptors originate from a young man with type 1 diabetes.

A few counts support this clone. The V gene is TRBV6-5, the J gene TRBJ2-1; no firm D call. V was clipped by 7 bases and J by 8 bases, with 9 bases between them. The CDR3 extends over 11 amino acids. Germline V gives CDR1 MNHEY, CDR2 SVGAGI. The CDR3 is CASKERHEQFF. CDR3 bases: TGTGCCAGCAAGGAGAGGCATGAGCAGTTCTTC.

This clone was seen more than once but under ten times. The V and J genes are TRBV10-2 and TRBJ2-6; D remains ambiguous. The germline V and J ends were trimmed by 11 bases and 0 bases, with 8 bases remaining between them. This CDR3 is built from 13 residues. The germline V gene encodes CDR1 WSHSY and CDR2 SAAADI. For the CDR3, the DNA is TGCGCCTCCAAATCCTCTGGGGCCAACGTCCTGACTTTC. Translation: CASKSSGANVLTF.

The chain recombines TRBV9 with TRBJ1-6; D uncertain. The CDR3 is made up of 14 amino acids. Between the trimmed V and J ends, which lost 0 bases and 9 bases, there was a span of 10 bases. Germline values: CDR1 SGDLS, CDR2 YYNGEE. CDR3 loop: CASSVEARSSPLHF. CDR3 nucleotides: TGTGCCAGCAGCGTAGAAGCCAGGTCTTCACCCCTCCACTTT.

Only a few counts were recorded for this clone. The V call is TRBV10-3, the J call TRBJ2-7; TRBD1 agrees at 9 bases. The germline CDR1 and CDR2 sequences are ENHRY and SYGVKD. CDR3 length: 15 residues. J was trimmed by 3 bases and V by 0 bases; bases with no gene match: 3. CDR3 coding DNA: TGTGCCATCAGTGAGTCGGGGACAGGGCACTACGAGCAGTACTTC. Translation gives CAISESGTGHYEQYF.

This clone has just a few counts. This chain links TRBV4-1 with TRBJ2-3; 8 nucleotides agree with TRBD2. The CDR3 spans 16 residues. Germline CDR1 and CDR2: MGHRA and YSYEKL. V was pared by 0 bases and J by 5 bases, with 7 bases of the junction left unmatched. This CDR3 reads CASSQDPRGGEDTQYF. In nucleotides, the CDR3 is TGCGCCAGCAGCCAAGATCCCCGGGGGGGTGAAGATACGCAGTATTTT.

This clone turned up a few times. This rearrangement joins TRBV11-2 to TRBJ2-1, with a possible D match to TRBD2 (6 bases). V dropped 5 bases and J dropped 9 bases, with 11 bases sitting between them. Germline V CDR1 and CDR2: SGHAT, FQNNGV. CDR3 size: 12 residues. The CDR3 reads CASSPGTGEQFF. The CDR3, as DNA: TGTGCCAGCAGCCCCGGGACTGGTGAGCAGTTCTTC.

This CDR3 is CASTPLGQGNSPLHF. CDR3 bases: TGTGCCAGCACGCCCCTGGGACAGGGAAATTCACCCCTCCACTTT. The gene calls are TRBV21-1 and TRBJ1-6; TRBD1 reflects the table's D call only, with no check against the DNA. TRBV21-1 is an annotated pseudogene. The CDR3 consists of 15 residues.

The V call is TRBV20-1, the J call TRBJ2-5, with 7 bases aligning to TRBD1. This CDR3 is built from 11 residues. CDR1 and CDR2 (germline): DFQATT, SNEGSKA (reference sequence). CDR3 DNA sequence: TGCAGCCCAGGGGGATGGGAGACCCAGTACTTC. Protein: CSPGGWETQYF.

This clone has just a few counts. The gene calls are TRBV7-9 and TRBJ2-2; possible D gene TRBD1, 6 bases. Trimming took off 4 bases at V and 5 bases at J, with 20 bases between the two ends. Germline V gene data show CDR1 as SEHNR and CDR2 as FQNEAQ (reference sequence). This CDR3 has 17 amino acids. The CDR3 DNA is TGTGCCAGCAGCTCCCGCGCAGGGGCCCTCCCTACCGGGGAGCTGTTTTTT. Translation: CASSSRAGALPTGELFF.

This clone was counted a few times. The rearrangement joins TRBV6-5 to TRBJ2-7; the D is unclear. CDR1 is MNHEY, CDR2 SVGAGI, per germline. V lost 5 bases to trimming and J lost 3 bases, with 11 bases between them. The CDR3 has 13 amino acids. CDR3 coding DNA: TGTGCCAGCAGTGCGACGGAGAACTACGAGCAGTACTTC. Its protein product is CASSATENYEQYF.

This clone was counted a few times. The chain employs TRBV9 and TRBJ2-1; D is possibly TRBD2 (5 bases). The CDR3 has 14 amino acids. V was shortened by 0 bases and J by 5 bases, with 9 bases between the two germline ends. The V gene's germline CDR1 is SGDLS and CDR2 YYNGEE. As DNA, the CDR3 is TGTGCCAGCAGCGTAGCTAGCAGAGACAATGAGCAGTTCTTC. Protein sequence: CASSVASRDNEQFF.

This clone has only a few counts. This chain uses TRBV7-9 with TRBJ2-1; D is perhaps TRBD1 (5 bases). The germline V gene encodes CDR1 SEHNR and CDR2 FQNEAQ (reference sequence). This CDR3 has 15 residues. Trimming cost V 5 bases and J 5 bases, with 16 bases left between them. CDR3 residues: CASSPRVRTNNEQFF. CDR3 sequence (DNA): TGTGCCAGCAGCCCCAGGGTGCGGACCAACAATGAGCAGTTCTTC.

This clone was picked up many times. V is TRBV9 and J is TRBJ2-5; 9 nucleotides match TRBD2. CDR3 length: 14 residues. V shed 4 bases, J shed 1 base, and the junction held 2 bases outside the gene matches. Germline V gene lookup returns CDR1 SGDLS and CDR2 YYNGEE. This CDR3 is CASSLAGSQETQYF. CDR3 DNA: TGTGCCAGCAGCCTAGCGGGAAGCCAAGAGACCCAGTACTTC.

This clone was counted between two and nine times. The chain recombines TRBV30 with TRBJ2-3; D possibly corresponds to TRBD2 (6 bases). V gave up 5 bases and J gave up 0 bases, with 9 bases separating them. The CDR3 length is 13 residues. The germline CDR1 and CDR2 sequences are GTSNPN and SVGIG (reference sequence). CDR3 loop: CAWQRASTDTQYF. The DNA of the CDR3 is TGTGCCTGGCAGCGGGCTAGCACAGATACGCAGTATTTT.

This rearrangement joins TRBV27 to TRBJ2-7, with D hard to call. Germline values: CDR1 MNHEY, CDR2 SMNVEV (reference sequence). CDR3 size: 13 residues. Trimming cost V 2 bases and J 4 bases, with 9 bases left between them. Here the CDR3 reads CASSLKTNYEQYF. Written as DNA, the CDR3 is TGTGCCAGCAGTTTAAAGACAAATTACGAGCAGTACTTC.

This sequence joins TRBV9 and TRBJ2-1, with 9 bases matching TRBD1. V lost 0 bases to trimming and J lost 10 bases; unmatched junction nucleotides: 11. CDR1 SGDLS and CDR2 YYNGEE come from the germline V gene. CDR3 length: 16 residues. In DNA, the CDR3 is TGTGCCAGCAGCGTAGACGGGACAGGGAATGTCGGAGAGCAGTTCTTC. Residues: CASSVDGTGNVGEQFF.

In this sample, this clone turned up a few times. The chain joins TRBV1 to TRBJ1-1. TRBV1 is flagged as a pseudogene. The CDR3 covers 14 residues. In DNA form, the CDR3 reads TGCACCAGCAGCCAGTGGTTTGGGGGGACTGAAGCTTTCTTT. This codes for CTSSQWFGGTEAFF.